This T cell receptor (beta chain) was observed in a study of blood T cell repertoires in COVID-19. Germline values: CDR1 MDHEN, CDR2 SYDVKM. V lost 5 bases, J lost 7 bases, and 14 bases stayed unmatched. There are 15 residues in the CDR3. Sequencing used immunoSEQ multiplex PCR; TCRdb keeps in-frame clones, though not all of them. The sample has a few hundred thousand clones; about 90% are singletons. This sequence joins TRBV28 and TRBJ2-7; 7 bases map to TRBD1. The receptor's source is a woman in her twenties or thirties who had recovered from COVID-19. The sequenced sample was PBMCs or T cells enriched from blood (not recorded which). As DNA, the CDR3 is TGTGCCAGCAGTCCGTCGGGACAGACCGCTACGGAGCAGTACTTC. It translates to CASSPSGQTATEQYF.